This T cell receptor beta chain was obtained from a study of tumor-infiltrating lymphocytes in primary liver carcinoma. Study overall: Sample counts of productive TCRbeta reads spanned roughly 3.65 to 7.13 million; these counts were similar across tissue types.

The authors made TCR beta cDNA from around 500 ng total RNA with a constant-region primer. What produced the TCR beta libraries was three nested multiplex PCR rounds using slightly modified ARM-PCR. It was with TRBV1-TRBV30 forward primers and a C-beta reverse primer that the first two PCR rounds were run, at approximately 10 cycles each. TCRdb called the multiplex PCR reads again in MiXCR, with one record for every CDR3 protein. The table lists about 180,000 distinct CDR3 sequences, over 50% of them singletons. The ends were cut back, 6 bases at V and 4 bases at J, with 9 bases in the middle. CDR1 is MNHEY and CDR2 is SVGEGT in the germline V gene. The CDR3 is 12 amino acids. Points on this clonotype: Its antigen is still unknown.

Unsorted whole blood served as the source of blood RNA, and germline DNA was extracted as well. Before the operation took place, around 4 milliliters of peripheral blood were collected. Study observations and caveats: Unsorted bulk sampling ruled out any CD4+ versus CD8+ repertoire comparison.

The TCR was taken from a man aged 40-55 years with primary liver carcinoma and hepatitis B virus infection. The sample taken for sequencing was peripheral blood. V usage is TRBV6-2 or TRBV6-3 and J usage is TRBJ1-2; D is unclear. The CDR3 here is CASSSAVYGYTF. The CDR3 nucleotides read TGTGCCAGCAGCTCCGCCGTCTATGGCTACACCTTC.